The rows below give T cell receptor beta chains drawn from one sample of a study of T cell changes during pregnancy in multiple sclerosis. Method: immunoSEQ multiplex PCR; TCRdb's copy keeps in-frame clones and lacks some. This sample has around 100,000 clones, with about nine tenths found just once. The input for sequencing was peripheral blood, taken in the second trimester of pregnancy. The receptor source for this set is a female donor in good health, enrolled as a control in a pregnancy study. Each CDR3 is given with its conserved first and last residue. The D gene is left open where the match is weak. Clone sizes are given selectively: once, few, many, or a class where the clone is expanded.

V	size	J	D	CDR3	DNA
TRBV2	NA	TRBJ2-1	TRBD1	CASSEQGAYNEQFF	TGTGCCAGCAGTGAACAGGGGGCCTACAATGAGCAGTTCTTC
TRBV11-2	NA	TRBJ2-5	NA	CASSFRDTSLQETQYF	TGTGCCAGCAGCTTCCGGGACACCTCCCTACAAGAGACCCAGTACTTC
TRBV10-1	NA	TRBJ2-7	TRBD1	CASSEGGTGTYEQYF	TGCGCCAGCAGTGAGGGAGGGACAGGCACCTACGAGCAGTACTTC
TRBV7-2	NA	TRBJ2-1	NA	CASSLASRTLLNNEQFF	TGTGCCAGCAGCTTAGCCAGCAGGACTTTGCTGAACAATGAGCAGTTCTTC
TRBV6-1	NA	TRBJ2-1	TRBD2	CASSAQREGHNEQFF	TGTGCCAGCAGTGCTCAGCGGGAGGGACACAATGAGCAGTTCTTC
TRBV19	few	TRBJ1-1	NA	CASRSGPGQVPTEAFF	TGTGCCAGTAGATCCGGACCGGGACAAGTCCCCACTGAAGCTTTCTTT
TRBV7-8	NA	TRBJ2-1	NA	CASSLYPRILADVLGEQFF	TGTGCCAGCAGCTTATACCCGCGTATACTAGCAGACGTTTTAGGTGAGCAGTTCTTC
TRBV5-6	NA	TRBJ1-2	NA	CASSRGGYGYTF	TGTGCCAGCAGCCGGGGGGGTTATGGCTACACCTTC
TRBV6-5	NA	TRBJ2-1	TRBD2	CASKRGPYNEQFF	TGTGCCAGCAAGCGGGGGCCCTACAATGAGCAGTTCTTC
TRBV5-6	NA	TRBJ1-1	NA	CASSLGVGAFF	TGTGCCAGCAGCTTGGGCGTTGGTGCTTTCTTT
TRBV4-1	NA	TRBJ2-7	NA	CASSQAEGTSYEQYF	TGCGCCAGCAGCCAAGCGGAGGGGACCTCCTACGAGCAGTACTTC
TRBV19	NA	TRBJ1-1	NA	CASSILIRGAMNTEAFF	TGTGCCAGTAGTATTCTAATCAGGGGCGCAATGAACACTGAAGCTTTCTTT
TRBV27	NA	TRBJ2-7	NA	CASSFSIRTVNSSYEQYF	TGTGCCAGCAGTTTTTCTATCCGGACAGTTAATAGCTCCTACGAGCAGTACTTC
TRBV28	NA	TRBJ2-2	TRBD1	CASSFTGGANTGELFF	TGTGCCAGCAGTTTCACAGGGGGCGCGAACACCGGGGAGCTGTTTTTT
TRBV5-4	NA	TRBJ2-7	TRBD1	CASSRPDRDEQYF	TGTGCCAGCTCGAGGCCCGACAGGGACGAGCAGTACTTC
TRBV7-2	NA	TRBJ2-1	TRBD1	CASSWGDRVYEFF	TGTGCCAGCAGCTGGGGAGACAGGGTGTACGAGTTCTTC
TRBV7-8	once	TRBJ2-1	TRBD2	CASSLASTSGHNEQFF	TGTGCCAGCAGCTTAGCGTCGACTAGCGGGCACAATGAGCAGTTCTTC
TRBV5-1	NA	TRBJ1-2	NA	CASRTGQLPNYGYTF	TGCGCCAGCAGAACCGGACAGTTACCTAACTATGGCTACACCTTC
TRBV5-6	NA	TRBJ2-7	TRBD2	CASSLLASGRSYEQYF	TGTGCCAGCAGCTTGTTGGCTAGCGGGCGCTCCTACGAGCAGTACTTC
TRBV5-1	once	TRBJ2-5	TRBD2	CASSPGLAGGPETQYF	TGCGCCAGCAGCCCGGGACTAGCGGGAGGGCCGGAGACCCAGTACTTC
TRBV7-2	NA	TRBJ2-5	NA	CASSLAGSQETQYF	TGTGCCAGCAGCTTAGCTGGCAGCCAAGAGACCCAGTACTTC
TRBV11-2	NA	TRBJ2-1	TRBD2	CASSAGLAGVDEQFF	TGTGCCAGCAGCGCCGGACTAGCGGGAGTGGATGAGCAGTTCTTC
TRBV5-3	NA	TRBJ2-1	TRBD1	CARSLEQGIGDEQFF	TGTGCCAGAAGCTTGGAACAGGGGATAGGAGATGAGCAGTTCTTC
TRBV28	NA	TRBJ1-3	TRBD1	CATKTGVGNTIYF	TGTGCCACGAAGACAGGGGTTGGAAACACCATATATTTT
TRBV11-2	NA	TRBJ1-5	NA	CASSLDLGSNQPQHF	TGTGCCAGCAGCTTAGATCTGGGCAGCAATCAGCCCCAGCATTTT
TRBV5-5	NA	TRBJ2-3	TRBD2	CASSTGGPDTQYF	TGTGCCAGCAGCACGGGGGGTCCCGATACGCAGTATTTT
TRBV18	NA	TRBJ1-2	TRBD1	CASSPALSTGGDDGYTF	TGTGCCAGCTCGCCCGCTCTATCGACAGGGGGCGACGATGGCTACACCTTC
TRBV9	once	TRBJ2-1	TRBD2	CASSQSGAAYNEQFF	TGTGCCAGCAGCCAGAGCGGGGCCGCTTACAATGAGCAGTTCTTC
TRBV2	NA	TRBJ2-3	TRBD2	CASSDRGTRVDTQYF	TGTGCCAGCAGTGACAGAGGGACTAGGGTAGATACGCAGTATTTT
TRBV29-1	NA	TRBJ1-1	NA	CSAVKNTEAFF	TGCAGCGCGGTAAAGAACACTGAAGCTTTCTTT
TRBV18	NA	TRBJ2-5	TRBD1	CASSQGQEETQYF	TGTGCCAGCTCCCAAGGACAGGAAGAGACCCAGTACTTC